This T cell receptor (beta chain) is drawn from a study of cytomegalovirus exposure and HLA in healthy donors. Study as a whole: Of all 400 or so donors who were genotyped, 75% to 90% belonged to the Caucasian-associated ancestry cluster. Study observations and caveats: Later analysis suggested links between common viral pathogens and several top significant clusters.

Researchers ran the PCR with 60 Vbeta and 13 Jbeta primers. TCRdb's copy holds only in-frame clones and misses some; the assay was immunoSEQ multiplex PCR. The sample shows 60,000 to 75,000 clones, around 64% of them seen only once. This clone has just a few counts. Its target is unknown. This CDR3 has 16 residues. The germline V gene encodes CDR1 SEHNR and CDR2 FQNEAQ (reference sequence). V shed 3 bases and J 0 bases; nucleotides not matched to a gene: 4. V gene TRBV7-9 combines with J gene TRBJ1-4; 7 positions agree with TRBD1. The sequenced sample consisted of PBMCs. The sequence was obtained from a woman aged 45-60 years in good health and CMV-seronegative. CDR3 residues: CASSLSRGATNEKLFF. The DNA for the CDR3 is TGTGCCAGCAGCTTGTCCAGGGGGGCAACTAATGAAAAACTGTTTTTT.